These 2 T cell receptor beta chains came from one sample sequenced in a study of cytomegalovirus exposure and HLA in healthy donors. The PCR was carried out with 60 Vbeta primers and 13 Jbeta primers. Libraries were prepared by immunoSEQ multiplex PCR; TCRdb keeps only in-frame clonotypes and omits some of them. The data contain 200,000 or so clones, roughly 90% of them singletons. Sequencing was performed on PBMCs. The receptors come from a girl under three years old in good health and CMV-seronegative.

The chain employs TRBV18 and TRBJ2-1, with D possibly TRBD2 on 6 matching bases. Trimming removed 3 bases at V and 3 bases at J, with 12 bases between. There are 15 residues in the CDR3. Per germline, CDR1 KGHSH and CDR2 LQKENI. The CDR3 sequence: CASSPGGFGYNEQFF. The CDR3 bases are TGTGCCAGCTCACCTGGGGGGTTTGGCTACAATGAGCAGTTCTTC.

The CDR3 here is CASRTLTRGVGSQHF. Written as DNA, the CDR3 is TGTGCCAGCAGGACATTGACACGGGGGGTCGGGTCCCAGCATTTT. The chain carries TRBV6-5 and TRBJ1-5, with a possible D match to TRBD1 (5 bases). The ends were cut back, 6 bases at V and 11 bases at J, with 23 bases in the middle. Germline assignment: CDR1 MNHEY and CDR2 SVGAGI. This CDR3 has 15 amino acids.